This T cell receptor (beta chain) is from a study of blood T cell repertoires in COVID-19. The V segment lost 4 bases and the J segment 0 bases; nucleotides outside the gene matches: 5. This CDR3 comprises 16 residues. Germline-derived CDR1 and CDR2 are LNHDA and SQIVND (reference sequence). Assay: immunoSEQ multiplex PCR; the TCRdb copy retains only in-frame clones and omits some. The sample consists of 200,000 to 250,000 clones, roughly nine tenths of them appearing once. Participants spanned ages roughly 18 to 90 years and resided in 20 to 30 US areas. Participants' reported clinical history set cohort assignment.

The clonotype was recovered from a young woman in a cohort exposed to, infected with or recovered from COVID-19 (not recorded which). The chain links TRBV19 to TRBJ2-3, with TRBD1 identical over 9 bases. The sequenced sample was PBMCs or T cells enriched from blood (not recorded which). The CDR3 loop reads CASSTGTGTSTDTQYF. The CDR3 region has the DNA TGTGCCAGTAGTACCGGGACAGGGACTAGCACAGATACGCAGTATTTT.